This TCR beta chain was obtained from a study of blood T cells in healthy people across ages. Findings and limits, study-wide: When set beside aged donors, long-lived donors presented more naive CD4+ cells and higher diversity. Measured against age, TCR beta diversity per million T cells decreased in a roughly linear manner.

Through a sample-barcoded 5' primer and a J-beta primer mix, a second PCR was run for 7 to 11 cycles. Paired-end reads containing CDR3 totaled no fewer than 2.5 million for each sample. MiXCR was run by TCRdb on the 5' RACE reads, yielding one entry per CDR3 protein. The profile shows approximately 850,000 distinct CDR3 sequences, roughly 44% of them singletons. This clonotype was recorded many times. The antigen is not known. The V end lost 0 bases, the J end lost 4 bases, and 21 bases lay between the germline ends. Germline CDR1 reads SQVTM; CDR2 reads ANQGSEA. The CDR3 extends over 17 amino acids. This chain links TRBV29-1 with TRBJ1-2; possibly TRBD1 for D (5 bases). The receptor comes from a man in his sixties in good health. Material: blood. The CDR3 coding sequence is TGCAGCGTTGAAGATCGGCAGGGAAAGATCGCTGTCTATGGCTACACCTTC. Translating gives CSVEDRQGKIAVYGYTF.